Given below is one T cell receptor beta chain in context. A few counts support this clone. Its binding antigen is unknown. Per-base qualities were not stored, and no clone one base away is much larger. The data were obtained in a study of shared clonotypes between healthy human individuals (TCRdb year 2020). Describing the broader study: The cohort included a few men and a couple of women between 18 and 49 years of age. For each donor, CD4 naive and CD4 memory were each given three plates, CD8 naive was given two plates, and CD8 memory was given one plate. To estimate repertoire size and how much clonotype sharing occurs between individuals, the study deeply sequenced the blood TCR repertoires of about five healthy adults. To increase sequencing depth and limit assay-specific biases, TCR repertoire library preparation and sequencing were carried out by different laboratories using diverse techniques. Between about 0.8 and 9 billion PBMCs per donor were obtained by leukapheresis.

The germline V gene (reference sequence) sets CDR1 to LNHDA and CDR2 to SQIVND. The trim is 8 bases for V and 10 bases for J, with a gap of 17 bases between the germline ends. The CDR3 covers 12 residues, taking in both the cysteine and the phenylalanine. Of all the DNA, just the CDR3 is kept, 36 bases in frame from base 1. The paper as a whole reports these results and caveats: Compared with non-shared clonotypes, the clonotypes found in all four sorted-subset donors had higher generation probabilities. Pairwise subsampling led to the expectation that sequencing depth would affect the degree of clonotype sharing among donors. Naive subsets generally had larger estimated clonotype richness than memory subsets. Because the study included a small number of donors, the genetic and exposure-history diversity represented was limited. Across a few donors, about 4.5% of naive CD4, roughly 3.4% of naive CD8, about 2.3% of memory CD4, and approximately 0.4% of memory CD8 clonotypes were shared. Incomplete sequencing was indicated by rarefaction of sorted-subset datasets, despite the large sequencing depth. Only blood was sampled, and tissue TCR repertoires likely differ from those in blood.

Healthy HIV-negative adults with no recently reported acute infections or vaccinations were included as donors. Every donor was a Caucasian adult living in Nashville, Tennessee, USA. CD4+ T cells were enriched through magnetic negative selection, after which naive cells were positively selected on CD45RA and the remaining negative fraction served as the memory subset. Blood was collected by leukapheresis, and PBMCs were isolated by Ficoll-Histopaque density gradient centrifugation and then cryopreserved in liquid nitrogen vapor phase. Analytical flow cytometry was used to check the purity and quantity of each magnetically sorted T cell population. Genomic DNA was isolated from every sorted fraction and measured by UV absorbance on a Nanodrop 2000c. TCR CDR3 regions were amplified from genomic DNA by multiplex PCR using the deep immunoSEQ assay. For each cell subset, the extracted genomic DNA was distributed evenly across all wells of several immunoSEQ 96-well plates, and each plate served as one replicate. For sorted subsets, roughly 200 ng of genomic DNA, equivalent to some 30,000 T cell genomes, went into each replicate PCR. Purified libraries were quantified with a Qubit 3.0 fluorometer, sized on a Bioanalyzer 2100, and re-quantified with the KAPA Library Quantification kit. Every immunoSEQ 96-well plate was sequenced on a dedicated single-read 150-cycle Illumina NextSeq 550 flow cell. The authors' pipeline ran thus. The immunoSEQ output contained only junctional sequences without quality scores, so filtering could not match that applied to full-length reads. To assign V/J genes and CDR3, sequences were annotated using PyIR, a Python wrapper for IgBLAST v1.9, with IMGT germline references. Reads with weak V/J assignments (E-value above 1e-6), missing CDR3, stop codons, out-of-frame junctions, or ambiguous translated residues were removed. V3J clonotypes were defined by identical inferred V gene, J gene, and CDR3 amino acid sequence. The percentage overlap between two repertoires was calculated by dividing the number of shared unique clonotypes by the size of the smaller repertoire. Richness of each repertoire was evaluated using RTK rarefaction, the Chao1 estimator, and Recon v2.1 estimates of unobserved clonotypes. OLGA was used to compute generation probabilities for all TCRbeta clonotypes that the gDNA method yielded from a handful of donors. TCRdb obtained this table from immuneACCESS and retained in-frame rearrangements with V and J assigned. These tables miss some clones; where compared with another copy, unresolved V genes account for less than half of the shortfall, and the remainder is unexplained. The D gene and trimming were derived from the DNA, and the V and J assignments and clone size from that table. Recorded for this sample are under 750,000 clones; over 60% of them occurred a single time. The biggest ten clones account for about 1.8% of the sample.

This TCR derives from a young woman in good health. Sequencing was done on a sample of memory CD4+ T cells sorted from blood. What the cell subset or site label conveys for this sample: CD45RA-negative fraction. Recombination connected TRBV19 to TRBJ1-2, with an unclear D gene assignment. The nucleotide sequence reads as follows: TGTGCCAGTGCCCTGGAGGGAAGGGACTACACCTTC. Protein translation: CASALEGRDYTF.